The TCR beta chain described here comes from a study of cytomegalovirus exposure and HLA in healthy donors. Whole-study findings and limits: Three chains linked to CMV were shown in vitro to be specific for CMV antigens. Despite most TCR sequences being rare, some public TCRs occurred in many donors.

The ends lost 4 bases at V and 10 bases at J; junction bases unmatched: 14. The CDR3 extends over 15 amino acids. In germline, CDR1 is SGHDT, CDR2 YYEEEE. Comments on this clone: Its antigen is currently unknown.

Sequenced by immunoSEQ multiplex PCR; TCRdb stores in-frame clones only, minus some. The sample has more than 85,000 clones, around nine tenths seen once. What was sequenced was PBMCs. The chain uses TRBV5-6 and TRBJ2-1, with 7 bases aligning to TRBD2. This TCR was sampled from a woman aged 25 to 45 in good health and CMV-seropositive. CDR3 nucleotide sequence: TGTGCCAGCAGCCGCCTCGAGGGAGGGCCTGGGGAGCAGTTCTTC. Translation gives CASSRLEGGPGEQFF.